The 25 T cell receptor beta chains below were found in one sample sequenced in a study of regulatory T cells in long-lasting Graves disease. Indicated time point: newly diagnosed GD, antithyroid drugs for less than 3 months. The authors made the TCR library using RNA they extracted from PBMCs. Arm-PCR of CDR3 regions and iRepertoire HTBI primers were the basis on which TCR beta libraries were built. Each CDR3 protein gets one entry after TCRdb re-called the multiplex PCR reads with MiXCR. The sample yields more than 400,000 distinct CDR3 sequences, 15% to 20% seen once. These data also formed part of another study, on T cells in Graves' hyperthyroidism and ophthalmopathy.

The source material was peripheral blood mononuclear cells (PBMCs), sampled at new diagnosis, from a patient treated with antithyroid drugs. The origin of the receptors is a middle-aged man with Graves disease.

This clonotype occurred a few times. V and J are TRBV20-1 and TRBJ2-7; D is undetermined. Germline lookup yields CDR1 DFQATT and CDR2 SNEGSKA (reference sequence). V gave up 6 bases and J gave up 1 base, with 13 bases separating them. The CDR3 totals 13 residues. CDR3 protein: CSATDGISYEQYF. The CDR3 DNA sequence: TGCAGTGCCACCGACGGAATTTCCTACGAGCAGTACTTC.

In its sample, this clonotype was seen a few times. Since a much larger clone is just one base distant, this may be a read error. The V and J genes are TRBV11-2 and TRBJ1-3; D call uncertain. The V gene's germline CDR1 is SGHAT and CDR2 FQNNGV. This CDR3 is built from 14 residues. DNA of the CDR3: TGTGCCAGCAGCCCCGCCGTCTCTGGAGACACCATATATTTT. It codes for CASSPAVSGDTIYF.

About this clonotype: This may come from a read error, since a much larger clone is one base off. The chain carries TRBV24-1 and TRBJ2-2; D might be TRBD1 or TRBD2, each matching 6 bases. This CDR3 spans 16 amino acids. Germline V gene data show CDR1 as KGHDR and CDR2 as SFDVKD. CDR3 nucleotides: TGTGCCACCACCTCGGCGGGACACCATAACACCGGGGAGCCGTTTTTT. It codes for CATTSAGHHNTGEPFF.

Ten or more counts support this clonotype. The chain carries TRBV29-1 and TRBJ2-3; D is possibly TRBD1 (6 bases). Germline V gene lookup returns CDR1 SQVTM and CDR2 ANQGSEA. The CDR3 is made up of 12 amino acids. V dropped 3 bases and J dropped 3 bases, with 7 bases sitting between them. The CDR3 reads CSVDQGTDTQYF. CDR3 in DNA: TGCAGCGTTGATCAGGGGACAGATACGCAGTATTTT.

In this sample, this clonotype turned up many times. An end of the junction does not agree with germline; a read error may underlie this. The gene calls are TRBV5-1 and TRBJ1-2; tentative D call: TRBD1 (6 bases). CDR3 size: 12 residues. CDR1 and CDR2 from the germline V gene are SGHRS and YFSETQ. The CDR3 protein is CASSQRRGGYTF. The CDR3 DNA follows: TGTGCCAGCAGCCAACGCAGGGGTGGCTACACCTTC.

The chain carries TRBV5-1 and TRBJ2-1, with D possibly matching TRBD1 (6 bases). V was pared by 3 bases and J by 7 bases, with 11 bases between. This CDR3 is 13 amino acids long. Germline lookup yields CDR1 SGHRS and CDR2 YFSETQ. CDR3 nucleotides: TGCGCCAGCAGCTCGTTGACAGGAAATGAGCAGTTCTTC. Its protein is CASSSLTGNEQFF.

This clonotype was detected only a few times. V is TRBV6-1 and J is TRBJ2-3, with 12 bases fitting TRBD1. Looked up from germline, CDR1 is MNHNS and CDR2 is SASEGT. CDR3 length: 15 residues. The ends lost 5 bases at V and 7 bases at J; junction bases unmatched: 7. CDR3 sequence: CASSLPGQGAYTQYF. The DNA of the CDR3 is TGTGCCAGCAGTCTTCCGGGACAGGGGGCTTATACGCAGTATTTT.

In its sample, this clonotype was seen many times. The CDR3 bases are TGTGCCAGCAGTACGGGACAGGGTGGGGTTTTCCAAGAGACCCAGTACTTC. Translation gives CASSTGQGGVFQETQYF. The rearrangement uses TRBV28 and TRBJ2-5; TRBD1 agrees at 9 bases. In germline, CDR1 is MDHEN, CDR2 SYDVKM. V shed 5 bases and J 1 base; nucleotides not matched to a gene: 11. The CDR3 runs to 17 residues. Full variable domain (missing parts from reference TRBV28 and TRBJ2-5): DVKVTQSSRYLVKRTGEKVFLECVQDMDHENMFWYRQDPGLGLRLIYFSYDVKMKEKGDIPEGYSVSREKKERFSLILESASTNQTSMYLCASSTGQGGVFQETQYFGPGTRLLVL.

The rearrangement uses TRBV2 and TRBJ1-6; TRBD1 matches 9 bases. Trimming took 8 bases from V and 10 from J; bases not matched to a gene: 6. Germline values: CDR1 SNHLY, CDR2 FYNNEI. CDR3 length: 13 residues. CDR3 DNA: TGTGCCAGCGGGGACAGGGAGGTCTCACCCCTCCACTTT. Amino acid sequence: CASGDREVSPLHF.

This clonotype has a count of ten or more. V gene TRBV5-1 combines with J gene TRBJ2-1; TRBD2 agrees at 10 bases. J lost 4 bases, V lost 4 bases, and 5 bases had no gene match. Germline values: CDR1 SGHRS, CDR2 YFSETQ. The CDR3 consists of 15 residues. The CDR3 reads CASSTGTSVYNEQFF. CDR3 sequence (DNA): TGCGCCAGCAGCACCGGGACTAGCGTATACAATGAGCAGTTCTTC.

This clonotype was seen ten or more times. The gene calls are TRBV3-1 and TRBJ2-1; D is perhaps TRBD2 (5 bases). Per germline, CDR1 LGHDT and CDR2 YNNKEL (reference sequence). The CDR3 contains 14 residues. V lost 3 bases and J 4 bases, leaving 10 bases between the germline ends. The CDR3 DNA reads as TGTGCCAGCAGCCACCGGGGTTCTTACAATGAGCAGTTCTTC. As protein: CASSHRGSYNEQFF.

This clonotype was seen at least ten times. This rearrangement joins TRBV20-1 to TRBJ2-1; D not certain. Trimming shortened V by 1 base and J by 6 bases, and 4 bases separated the two germline ends. Germline CDR1 DFQATT, CDR2 SNEGSKA (reference sequence). CDR3 length: 11 amino acids. DNA of the CDR3: TGCAGTGCTAGAGTTATCAATGAGCAGTTCTTC. This translates into CSARVINEQFF.

This chain connects TRBV19 to TRBJ2-2; 9 positions agree with TRBD1. This CDR3 has 14 amino acids. Germline trimming cut 9 bases from V and 8 bases from J; bases unmatched to any gene: 10. Germline CDR1 and CDR2: LNHDA and SQIVND (reference sequence). The CDR3 is CASTRDREMGELFF. The CDR3 DNA follows: TGTGCCAGCACCCGGGACAGGGAGATGGGGGAGCTGTTTTTT. The entire variable domain, with the rest obtained from reference TRBV19 and TRBJ2-2, is as follows: DGGITQSPKYLFRKEGQNVTLSCEQNLNHDAMYWYRQDPGQGLRLIYYSQIVNDFQKGDIAEGYSVSREKKESFPLTVTSAQKNPTAFYLCASTRDREMGELFFGEGSRLTVL.

There are many counts of this clonotype. This chain connects TRBV5-1 to TRBJ2-1; D call uncertain. V was shortened by 5 bases and J by 7 bases, with 13 bases between the two germline ends. Germline lookup yields CDR1 SGHRS and CDR2 YFSETQ. This CDR3 has 13 amino acids. The CDR3 sequence: CASSLNWANEQFF. As DNA, the CDR3 is TGCGCCAGCAGTCTGAATTGGGCAAATGAGCAGTTCTTC.

The sample holds many counts of this clonotype. The chain carries TRBV28 and TRBJ2-7; possibly TRBD1 or TRBD2 for D (5 bases each). This CDR3 has 13 amino acids. V was trimmed by 6 bases and J by 5 bases, leaving 14 bases between them. Germline CDR1 reads MDHEN; CDR2 reads SYDVKM. CDR3 region: CASSLIEGNEQYF. DNA for the CDR3: TGTGCCAGCAGCCTCATTGAGGGGAACGAGCAGTACTTC.

This clonotype came up once. A much more abundant neighbour one base away suggests this may be a read error. V is TRBV6-2 or TRBV6-3 and J is TRBJ1-5; 12 bases map to TRBD1. The CDR3 spans 15 residues. CDR1 is MNHEY, CDR2 SVGEGT, per germline. Trimming at V came to 5 bases and at J to 7 bases, leaving 6 bases not matched to a gene. In nucleotides, the CDR3 is TGTGCCAGCAGTCCGACCGGGACAGGGGGCCAGCCCCAGCATTTT. Protein: CASSPTGTGGQPQHF.

This clonotype was counted between two and nine times. The J gene is TRBJ2-7, the V gene TRBV5-4; 8 bases are a match to TRBD2. With 0 bases clipped from V and 4 bases from J, the junction kept 6 bases outside the gene matches. This CDR3 contains 15 residues. Germline V lookup: CDR1 SGHNT, CDR2 YYREEE (reference sequence). The CDR3 spells CASSLASSGPYEQYF. DNA for the CDR3: TGTGCCAGCAGCTTGGCATCTAGCGGGCCATACGAGCAGTACTTC.

This rearrangement joins TRBV7-9 to TRBJ1-4; TRBD1 aligns across 8 bases. The CDR3 is made up of 17 amino acids. Germline CDR1 and CDR2: SEHNR and FQNEAQ (reference sequence). J lost 4 bases, V lost 5 bases, and 12 bases had no gene match. In nucleotides, the CDR3 is TGTGCCAGCAGCCCTGGCGACAGGGGCGGGGGTAATGAAAAACTGTTTTTT. Translated: CASSPGDRGGGNEKLFF.

This clonotype occurred many times. This chain connects TRBV28 to TRBJ2-7; 9 bases align to TRBD1. The junction had 7 bases not matched to a gene; V was cut back by 6 bases and J by 4 bases. There are 14 residues in the CDR3. Germline CDR1 reads MDHEN; CDR2 reads SYDVKM. The CDR3 DNA is TGTGCCAGCAGCGGTCGGGACAGGGAGTACGAGCAGTACTTC. It is translated as CASSGRDREYEQYF.

This clonotype was seen a few times. The rearrangement links TRBV7-8 to TRBJ2-2; TRBD2 matches 7 bases. In germline, CDR1 is SGHVS, CDR2 FQNEAQ. CDR3 length: 16 residues. Unmatched junction bases numbered 13, after V lost 5 bases and J lost 7 bases. CDR3 DNA: TGTGCCAGCAGCCGCAGTCGGGGGGAGGTTGGCGGGGAGCTGTTTTTT. The encoded protein is CASSRSRGEVGGELFF.

With respect to this clonotype: A single base is all that separates this from a far larger clone, so a read error is likely. The chain carries TRBV7-3 and TRBJ2-3, with 8 bases fitting TRBD1. The junction had 15 bases not matched to a gene; V was cut back by 3 bases and J by 1 base. This CDR3 is 19 amino acids long. CDR1 is SGHTA, CDR2 FQGTGA, per germline. In nucleotides, the CDR3 is TGTGCCAGCAGCTTTCGTAGGCCACAGACAGGGGAGGGCACAGATACGCAGTATTTT. Amino acid sequence: CASSFRRPQTGEGTDTQYF.

This clonotype was counted many times. This rearrangement joins TRBV5-1 to TRBJ2-6; D remains unclear. V was cut by 0 bases and J by 1 base, with 5 bases left in between. This CDR3 comprises 15 residues. Per germline, CDR1 SGHRS and CDR2 YFSETQ. The DNA for the CDR3 is TGCGCCAGCAGCTTGGGGCAGTCTGGGGCCAACGTCCTGACTTTC. It specifies CASSLGQSGANVLTF.

This clonotype has more than one count but fewer than ten. Being one base from a much bigger clone, this may be a read error. The chain joins TRBV2 to TRBJ2-3; either TRBD1 or TRBD2 may fit D (5 bases each). This CDR3 contains 13 residues. Germline lookup yields CDR1 SNHLY and CDR2 FYNNEI. This chain's CDR3 is CASNAEVTDTRYF. For the CDR3, the DNA is TGTGCCAGCAATGCGGAGGTGACAGATACGCGGTATTTT.

Many counts were recorded for this clonotype. The chain employs TRBV28 and TRBJ1-1; D unresolved. The V end lost 1 base, the J end lost 2 bases, and 5 bases lay between the germline ends. This CDR3 comprises 13 residues. Germline loops: CDR1 MDHEN, CDR2 SYDVKM. This CDR3 is CASSLFRNTEAFF. The CDR3 coding sequence is TGTGCCAGCAGTTTATTCAGAAACACTGAAGCTTTCTTT.

V gene TRBV6-1 combines with J gene TRBJ1-5; 9 bases are a match to TRBD1. From germline, CDR1 is MNHNS and CDR2 SASEGT. This CDR3 has 14 residues. The V and J ends lost 6 bases and 7 bases, in that order; junction bases with no gene match: 7. CDR3 nucleotides: TGTGCCAGCAGCCCGGACAGGGGAGGACAGCCCCAGCATTTT. This codes for CASSPDRGGQPQHF.